This T cell receptor (beta chain) appears in the sequencing data of a study of cytotoxic CD8 clonotypes in ibrutinib-treated CLL (dated by TCRdb to 2020 to 2023). Background for the entire study: The cohort had over ten relapsed/refractory and approximately 15 treatment-naive patients; under 18 were IGHV unmutated. Every remission and progressive disease sample was obtained while ibrutinib was still being received by the patients. Cryopreserved peripheral blood mononuclear cells were collected at three points: before therapy, at response, and at either sustained remission or disease progression. Of the 90 or so participants in the trial, about 26 had longitudinal samples available. Responses were partial in approximately 24 patients and complete in 2; after median about 70 months follow-up, around 14 stayed in remission and approximately 12 progressed. An average of around 260,000 productive templates and approximately 91,000 productive rearrangements was obtained per sample. Response samples were obtained after a median of approximately eleven months of treatment, with a range of roughly 6 to 40 months. General findings and caveats noted by the study authors: Lymph node repertoires were not examined, and the timing of sampling was not matched between patients in sustained remission and those whose disease progressed. Public clonotypes were rare and either contracted or stayed stable during treatment, and the rise in clonality at ibrutinib response reflected the expansion of private clonotypes. Baseline clonality exceeded that of age-matched healthy donors and correlated strongly with circulating CD8+ T-cell counts. An increase in clonality was observed at ibrutinib response, with clonality remaining stable during sustained remission and falling back toward baseline at progression.

Read against the paper, the sample's time point label means: approximately 2 years on ibrutinib. For TCR beta library preparation, about 2 micrograms of genomic DNA was extracted from cryopreserved PBMCs. Longitudinal blood samples from CLL patients on ibrutinib monotherapy were analyzed using high-throughput TCR beta sequencing. The patients took part in an open-label, single-center phase 2 trial of ibrutinib monotherapy. Each clonotype received, on average, about 10x coverage in deep resolution sequencing performed on a MiSeq, where the target depth lay between 1 in 1 million and 1 in 200,000 T cells. The immunoSEQ hsTCRB Kit was used to generate the TCR beta libraries. The study's own analysis went as follows. Data were analyzed with ImmunoSEQ Data Assistant and ImmunoSEQ Analyzer, with V, D and J genes assigned per IMGT definitions. Clonality, which ranges from 0 to 1, was calculated as one minus the normalized Shannon entropy of productive rearrangement frequencies. Only overrepresented clonotypes making up at least 0.05% of the repertoire of each patient were included in the public clonotype analysis. About twelve repertoires from age-matched healthy donors, obtained from immuneACCESS, served as clonality controls. TCRdb provides this immuneACCESS table in a form limited to in-frame rearrangements. Some clones are lacking; in checked studies, under half of them reflect an unresolved V gene, and why the rest are absent is not known. Clonal size and the V and J genes are those of that table, whereas D and trimming came from the DNA. This sample has around 92,000 clones in its table, and approximately 77% of those were observed once. Of the sample, about 22% is held by the ten largest clones.

In its sample, this clone was seen a few times. What antigen it recognizes has not been identified. Base qualities are not recorded, but no much larger clone differs from it by a single base. The receptor's source is a human donor with chronic lymphocytic leukemia. The sample was PBMCs, taken after 24 months of ibrutinib treatment.

At the DNA level, the sequence is TGTGCCAGCAGCGCCGTAGGGGCCGGGGAGCTGTTTTTT. This sequence encodes CASSAVGAGELFF. This chain is built from TRBV5-4 and TRBJ2-2; 5 matching bases give a weak D call of TRBD1. Taken from the germline V gene (reference sequence), the CDR1 and CDR2 loops are SGHNT and YYREEE. The CDR3 contains 13 residues, cysteine and phenylalanine counted. Only the CDR3 region is kept as DNA, spanning 39 bases read in frame from base 1. V lost 4 bases and J lost 6 bases; the stretch between them is 10 bases long. Here the CDR3 is joined to the reference TRBV5-4 and TRBJ2-2 genes, and the full variable domain is: ETGVTQSPTHLIKTRGQQVTLRCSSQSGHNTVSWYQQALGQGPQFIFQYYREEENGRGNFPPRFSGLQFPNYSSELNVNALELDDSALYLCASSAVGAGELFFGEGSRLTVL.